Listed below are T cell receptor beta chains from one sample, sequenced in a study of shared clonotypes between healthy human individuals. TCRdb's table, derived via immunoSEQ multiplex PCR, lists solely in-frame clones and lacks some. The sample comprises roughly 810,000 clones, 96% of which are singletons, and about 0.25% rests with the top ten. Sequencing was performed on naive CD8+ T cells sorted from blood. The receptors were sampled from a man younger than 40 in good health. The CDR3 runs from the conserved cysteine through the conserved F or W. D genes are given only for firm matches. Clone size is shown for a subset of rows, as once, few, many or a class of expanded clone.

J gene	D gene	clone size	V gene	CDR3 protein	CDR3 DNA
TRBJ1-1	TRBD1	NA	TRBV10-1	CASSGQGLTEAFF	TGCGCCAGCTCGGGACAGGGGCTGACTGAAGCTTTCTTT
TRBJ2-5	NA	NA	TRBV27	CASSSLGLAKTQYF	TGTGCCAGCAGTTCCCTCGGCCTAGCGAAGACCCAGTACTTC
TRBJ2-5	NA	NA	TRBV7-9	CASSLAEWDTETQYF	TGTGCCAGCAGCTTAGCCGAATGGGACACTGAGACCCAGTACTTC
TRBJ2-7	NA	NA	TRBV29-1	CSVLGPGDEQYF	TGCAGCGTTCTCGGTCCTGGGGACGAGCAGTACTTC
TRBJ1-4	NA	NA	TRBV7-9	CASSSAGTTNEKLFF	TGTGCCAGCAGCTCCGCAGGGACAACTAATGAAAAACTGTTTTTT
TRBJ2-7	NA	NA	TRBV28	CASSSPGVEQYF	TGTGCCAGCAGTTCCCCCGGGGTCGAGCAGTACTTC
TRBJ1-4	NA	NA	TRBV9	CASSSRTGEKLFF	TGTGCCAGCAGCTCCCGGACTGGTGAAAAACTGTTTTTT
TRBJ2-7	TRBD1	NA	TRBV15	CATSITGAPNYEQYF	TGTGCCACCAGCATAACAGGGGCTCCCAACTACGAGCAGTACTTC
TRBJ2-1	NA	NA	TRBV15	CATSRAGQSYNEQFF	TGTGCCACCAGCAGAGCTGGACAGTCCTACAATGAGCAGTTCTTC
TRBJ1-1	NA	NA	TRBV4-2	CASSQDPGTATEAFF	TGTGCCAGCAGCCAAGATCCTGGGACGGCCACTGAAGCTTTCTTT
TRBJ2-1	NA	NA	TRBV7-6	CASSLGVGNEQFF	TGTGCCAGCAGCTTAGGGGTGGGTAATGAGCAGTTCTTC
TRBJ2-1	NA	NA	TRBV7-2	CASSPPAWDEQFF	TGTGCCAGCAGCCCTCCCGCCTGGGATGAGCAGTTCTTC
TRBJ2-1	NA	NA	TRBV5-1	CASSLDLQINEQFF	TGCGCCAGCAGCTTGGATTTACAGATTAATGAGCAGTTCTTC
TRBJ1-5	NA	NA	TRBV4-1	CASSQERGSNQPQHF	TGCGCCAGCAGCCAAGAGAGGGGCTCCAATCAGCCCCAGCATTTT
TRBJ2-3	TRBD2	NA	TRBV29-1	CSVDPNDLIGAGENRGTDTQYF	TGCAGCGTTGACCCCAACGACCTAATTGGAGCGGGAGAGAATCGAGGCACAGATACGCAGTATTTT
TRBJ2-1	TRBD1	NA	TRBV7-8	CASSQRDRYNEQFF	TGTGCCAGCAGCCAACGGGACAGGTACAATGAGCAGTTCTTC
TRBJ2-7	TRBD2	NA	TRBV15	CATSGPGTSYEQYF	TGTGCCACCAGCGGGCCAGGGACTAGCTACGAGCAGTACTTC
TRBJ2-7	TRBD1	NA	TRBV2	CASSEASGTDYEQYF	TGTGCCAGCAGTGAAGCGTCAGGGACAGACTACGAGCAGTACTTC
TRBJ2-2	NA	NA	TRBV30	CASRWEILVTGELFF	TGTGCCTCAAGGTGGGAGATACTAGTCACCGGGGAGCTGTTTTTT
TRBJ2-7	TRBD2	NA	TRBV7-9	CASSPRALAGNSYEQYF	TGTGCCAGCAGCCCTCGGGCCCTAGCGGGTAACTCCTACGAGCAGTACTTC
TRBJ2-2	TRBD2	NA	TRBV2	CASIREVGTGELFF	TGTGCCAGCATCCGGGAGGTGGGGACCGGGGAGCTGTTTTTT
TRBJ2-7	NA	NA	TRBV5-1	CASSLAISTERSYEQYF	TGCGCCAGCAGCTTGGCCATAAGCACAGAGAGGAGCTACGAGCAGTACTTC
TRBJ2-7	NA	NA	TRBV19	CASSLAGTTYEQYF	TGTGCCAGTAGTTTGGCGGGTACCACCTACGAGCAGTACTTC
TRBJ1-4	NA	NA	TRBV7-3	CASSLTDRWTTNEKLFF	TGTGCCAGCAGCTTAACAGACAGGTGGACAACTAATGAAAAACTGTTTTTT
TRBJ1-5	NA	NA	TRBV7-8	CASSLAAGWSNQPQHF	TGTGCCAGCAGCTTAGCTGCGGGATGGAGCAATCAGCCCCAGCATTTT
TRBJ2-7	NA	NA	TRBV7-9	CASSLVGGALSPYEQYF	TGTGCCAGCAGCTTAGTAGGGGGGGCCTTATCCCCCTACGAGCAGTACTTC
TRBJ1-1	NA	NA	TRBV29-1	CSVDDGNTEAFF	TGCAGCGTTGACGACGGGAACACTGAAGCTTTCTTT
TRBJ2-1	NA	NA	TRBV23-1	CASSFPERSYNEQFF	TGCGCCAGCAGTTTTCCCGAGCGGTCCTACAATGAGCAGTTCTTC
TRBJ1-2	NA	NA	TRBV9	CASTTRVGTYGYTF	TGTGCCAGCACAACCCGGGTAGGAACCTATGGCTACACCTTC
TRBJ2-2	TRBD1	NA	TRBV6-5	CASSPTTGHTGELFF	TGTGCCAGCAGTCCGACGACAGGGCACACCGGGGAGCTGTTTTTT
TRBJ1-5	NA	NA	TRBV9	CASSGTASNQPQHF	TGTGCCAGCAGCGGGACAGCCTCCAATCAGCCCCAGCATTTT
TRBJ2-2	NA	NA	TRBV9	CASSVGGFGELFF	TGTGCCAGCAGCGTCGGGGGTTTCGGGGAGCTGTTTTTT
TRBJ2-2	TRBD1	NA	TRBV9	CASSASRGQGTGELFF	TGTGCCAGCAGCGCTAGCAGGGGGCAGGGCACCGGGGAGCTGTTTTTT
TRBJ1-1	TRBD1	NA	TRBV9	CASSPGQGASEAFF	TGTGCCAGCAGCCCAGGACAGGGGGCTAGTGAAGCTTTCTTT
TRBJ2-7	TRBD2	once	TRBV28	CASSLQLAVNSYEQYF	TGTGCCAGCAGTTTACAACTAGCGGTAAACTCCTACGAGCAGTACTTC
TRBJ1-2	NA	NA	TRBV6-5	CASRPGPRDYGYTF	TGTGCCAGCAGGCCAGGTCCTCGGGACTATGGCTACACCTTC
TRBJ2-1	TRBD2	NA	TRBV7-2	CASSLKGLGNNEQFF	TGTGCCAGCAGCTTGAAGGGACTAGGTAACAATGAGCAGTTCTTC
TRBJ2-7	TRBD2	once	TRBV6-6	CASRGGVGNEQYF	TGTGCCAGTCGGGGAGGGGTGGGGAACGAGCAGTACTTC
TRBJ1-5	TRBD1	NA	TRBV2	CASLSTGTGLDQPQHF	TGTGCCAGCCTTTCTACCGGGACAGGGCTTGATCAGCCCCAGCATTTT
TRBJ2-3	NA	NA	TRBV10-1	CVIDGDRPPEGDTQYF	TGCGTCATTGATGGGGATAGACCCCCCGAGGGGGATACGCAGTATTTT